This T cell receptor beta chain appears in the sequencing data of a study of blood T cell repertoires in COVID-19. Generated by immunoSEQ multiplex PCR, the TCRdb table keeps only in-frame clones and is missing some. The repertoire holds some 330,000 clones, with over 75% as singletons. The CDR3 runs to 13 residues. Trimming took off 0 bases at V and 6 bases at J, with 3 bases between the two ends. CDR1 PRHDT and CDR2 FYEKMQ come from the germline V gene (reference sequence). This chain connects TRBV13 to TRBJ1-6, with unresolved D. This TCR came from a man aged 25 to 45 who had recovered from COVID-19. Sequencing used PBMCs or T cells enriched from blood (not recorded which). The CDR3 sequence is CASSLGRNSPLHF. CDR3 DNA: TGTGCCAGCAGCTTAGGCCGTAATTCACCCCTCCACTTT.